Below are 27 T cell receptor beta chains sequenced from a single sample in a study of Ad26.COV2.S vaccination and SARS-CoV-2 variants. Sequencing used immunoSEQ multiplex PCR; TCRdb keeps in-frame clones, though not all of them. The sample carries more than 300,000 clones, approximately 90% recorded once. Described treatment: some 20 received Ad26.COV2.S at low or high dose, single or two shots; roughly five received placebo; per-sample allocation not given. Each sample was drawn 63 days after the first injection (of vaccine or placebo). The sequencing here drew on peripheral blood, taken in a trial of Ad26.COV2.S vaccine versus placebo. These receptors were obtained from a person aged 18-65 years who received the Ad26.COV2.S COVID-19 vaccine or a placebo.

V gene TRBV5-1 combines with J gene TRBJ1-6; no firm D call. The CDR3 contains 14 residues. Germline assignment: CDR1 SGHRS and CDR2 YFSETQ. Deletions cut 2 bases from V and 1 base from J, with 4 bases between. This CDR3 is CASSFESYNSPLHF. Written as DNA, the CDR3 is TGCGCCAGCAGCTTCGAGTCCTATAATTCACCCCTCCACTTT.

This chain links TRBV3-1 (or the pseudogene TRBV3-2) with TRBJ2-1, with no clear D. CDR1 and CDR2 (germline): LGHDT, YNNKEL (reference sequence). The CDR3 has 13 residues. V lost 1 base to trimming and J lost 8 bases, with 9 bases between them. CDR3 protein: CASSQGIFDEQFF. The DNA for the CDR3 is TGTGCCAGCAGCCAAGGAATCTTCGATGAGCAGTTCTTC.

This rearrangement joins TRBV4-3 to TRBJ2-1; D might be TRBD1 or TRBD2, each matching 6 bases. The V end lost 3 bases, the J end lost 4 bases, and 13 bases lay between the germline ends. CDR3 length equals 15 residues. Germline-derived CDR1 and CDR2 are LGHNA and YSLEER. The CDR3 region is CASSHKRGVYNEQFF. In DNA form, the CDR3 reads TGCGCCAGCAGCCACAAAAGGGGGGTTTACAATGAGCAGTTCTTC.

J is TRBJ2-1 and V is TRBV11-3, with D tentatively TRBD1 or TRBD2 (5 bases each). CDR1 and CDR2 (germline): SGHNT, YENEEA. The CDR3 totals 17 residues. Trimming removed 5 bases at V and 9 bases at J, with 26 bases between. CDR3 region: CASSHPPEGAKRGEQFF. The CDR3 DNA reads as TGTGCCAGCAGCCACCCCCCAGAGGGAGCTAAAAGGGGTGAGCAGTTCTTC.

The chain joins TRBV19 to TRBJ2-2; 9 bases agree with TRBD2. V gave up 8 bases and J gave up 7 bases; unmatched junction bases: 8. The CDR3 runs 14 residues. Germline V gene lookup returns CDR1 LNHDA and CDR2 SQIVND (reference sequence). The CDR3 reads CASWSSGVGGELFF. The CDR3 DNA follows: TGTGCCAGTTGGTCTAGCGGGGTAGGCGGGGAGCTGTTTTTT.

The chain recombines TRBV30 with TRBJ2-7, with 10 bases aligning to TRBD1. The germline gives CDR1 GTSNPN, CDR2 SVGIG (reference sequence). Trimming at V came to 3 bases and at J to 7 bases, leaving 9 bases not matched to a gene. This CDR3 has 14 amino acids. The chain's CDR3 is CAWRGGQGMQEQYF. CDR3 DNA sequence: TGTGCCTGGAGAGGGGGACAGGGGATGCAGGAGCAGTACTTC.

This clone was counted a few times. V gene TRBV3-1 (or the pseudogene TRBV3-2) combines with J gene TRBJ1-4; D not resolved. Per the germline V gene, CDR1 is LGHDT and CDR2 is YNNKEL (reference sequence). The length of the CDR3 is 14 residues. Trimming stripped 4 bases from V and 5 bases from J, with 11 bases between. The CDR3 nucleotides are TGTGCCAGCAGCCTTCAGACCATGAATGAAAAACTGTTTTTT. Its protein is CASSLQTMNEKLFF.

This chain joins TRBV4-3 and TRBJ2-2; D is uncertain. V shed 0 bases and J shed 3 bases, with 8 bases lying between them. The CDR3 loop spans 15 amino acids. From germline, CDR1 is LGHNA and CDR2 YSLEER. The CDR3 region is CASSQDGGYTGELFF. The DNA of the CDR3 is TGCGCCAGCAGCCAAGATGGTGGGTACACCGGGGAGCTGTTTTTT.

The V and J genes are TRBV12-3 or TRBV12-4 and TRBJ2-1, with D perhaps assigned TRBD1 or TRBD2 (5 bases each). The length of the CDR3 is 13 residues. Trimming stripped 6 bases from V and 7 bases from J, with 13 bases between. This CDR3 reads CASSSRWGNEQFF. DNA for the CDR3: TGTGCCAGCAGCTCCCGATGGGGGAATGAGCAGTTCTTC.

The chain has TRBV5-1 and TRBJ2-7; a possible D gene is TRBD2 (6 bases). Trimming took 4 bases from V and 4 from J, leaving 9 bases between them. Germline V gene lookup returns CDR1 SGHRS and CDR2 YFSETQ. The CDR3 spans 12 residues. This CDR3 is CASSHGGYEQYF. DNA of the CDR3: TGCGCCAGCAGCCACGGAGGGTACGAGCAGTACTTC.

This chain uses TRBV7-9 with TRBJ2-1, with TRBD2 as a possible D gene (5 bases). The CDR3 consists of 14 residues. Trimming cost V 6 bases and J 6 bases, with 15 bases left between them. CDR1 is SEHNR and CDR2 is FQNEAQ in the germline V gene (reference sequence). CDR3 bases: TGTGCCAGCAGGAATCGACTATCGACCAATGAGCAGTTCTTC. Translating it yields CASRNRLSTNEQFF.

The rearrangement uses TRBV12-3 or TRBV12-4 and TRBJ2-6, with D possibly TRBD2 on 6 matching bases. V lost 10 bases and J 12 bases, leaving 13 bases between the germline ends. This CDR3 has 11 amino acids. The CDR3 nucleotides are TGTGCCATTACGGGGGTTAGCGTCCTGACTTTC. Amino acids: CAITGVSVLTF.

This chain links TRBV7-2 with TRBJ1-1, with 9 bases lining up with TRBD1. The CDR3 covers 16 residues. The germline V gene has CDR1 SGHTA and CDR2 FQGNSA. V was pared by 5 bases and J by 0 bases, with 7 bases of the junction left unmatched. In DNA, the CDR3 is TGTGCCAGCAGCCTACGGACAGGGGATATGAACACTGAAGCTTTCTTT. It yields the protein CASSLRTGDMNTEAFF.

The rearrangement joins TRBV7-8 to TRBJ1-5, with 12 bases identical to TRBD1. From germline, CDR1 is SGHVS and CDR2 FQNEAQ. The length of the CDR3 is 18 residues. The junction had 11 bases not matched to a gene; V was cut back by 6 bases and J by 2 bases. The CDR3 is CASRDGTGGFEGNQPQHF. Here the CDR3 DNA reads TGTGCCAGCAGGGACGGGACAGGGGGCTTCGAAGGCAATCAGCCCCAGCATTTT.

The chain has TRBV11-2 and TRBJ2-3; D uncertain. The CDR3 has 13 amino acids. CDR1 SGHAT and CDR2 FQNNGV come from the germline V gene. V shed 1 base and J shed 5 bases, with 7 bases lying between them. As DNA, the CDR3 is TGTGCCAGCAGCTTAGCGTCCGGAGATACGCAGTATTTT. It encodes CASSLASGDTQYF.

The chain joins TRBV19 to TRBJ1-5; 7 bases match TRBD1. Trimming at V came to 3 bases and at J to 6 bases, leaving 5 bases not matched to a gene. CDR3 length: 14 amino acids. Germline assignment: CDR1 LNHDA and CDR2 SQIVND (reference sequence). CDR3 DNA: TGTGCCAGTAGTATTGTAGGGGGCGGTCAGCCCCAGCATTTT. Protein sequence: CASSIVGGGQPQHF.

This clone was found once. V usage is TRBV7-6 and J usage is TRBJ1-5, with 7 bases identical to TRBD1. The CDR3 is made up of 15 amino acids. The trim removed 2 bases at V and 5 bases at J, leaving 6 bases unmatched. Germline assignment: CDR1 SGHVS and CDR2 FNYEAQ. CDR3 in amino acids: CASSLIQGTDQPQHF. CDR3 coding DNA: TGTGCCAGCAGCTTAATACAGGGGACAGATCAGCCCCAGCATTTT.

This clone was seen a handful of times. The CDR3 reads CASSSPGQINTNYEQYF. The CDR3 nucleotides read TGTGCCAGCAGCTCACCGGGACAGATAAATACTAACTACGAGCAGTACTTC. The chain carries TRBV11-2 and TRBJ2-7; TRBD1 matches at 7 bases. Trimming cost V 4 bases and J 3 bases; bases outside gene matches: 15. The CDR3 sequence is 17 residues long. Germline assignment: CDR1 SGHAT and CDR2 FQNNGV.

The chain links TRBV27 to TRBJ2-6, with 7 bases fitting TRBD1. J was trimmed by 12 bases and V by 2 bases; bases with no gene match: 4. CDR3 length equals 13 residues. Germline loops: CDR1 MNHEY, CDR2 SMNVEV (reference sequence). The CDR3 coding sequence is TGTGCCAGCAGTTTAAGACAGGGCGTCGTCCTGACTTTC. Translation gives CASSLRQGVVLTF.

CDR3 amino acids: CASSSTGGNYGYTF. The CDR3 region has the DNA TGTGCCAGCAGTTCCACAGGGGGAAACTATGGCTACACCTTC. The chain links TRBV6-5 to TRBJ1-2; 8 nucleotides agree with TRBD1. CDR3 length: 14 residues. CDR1 MNHEY and CDR2 SVGAGI come from the germline V gene. Trimming at V came to 4 bases and at J to 2 bases, leaving 3 bases not matched to a gene.

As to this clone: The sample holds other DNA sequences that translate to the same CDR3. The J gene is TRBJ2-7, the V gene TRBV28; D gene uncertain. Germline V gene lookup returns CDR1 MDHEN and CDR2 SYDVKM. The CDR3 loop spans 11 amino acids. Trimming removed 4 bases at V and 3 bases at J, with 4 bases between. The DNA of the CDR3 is TGTGCCAGCAGTTCCGTCTACGAGCAGTACTTC. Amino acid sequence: CASSSVYEQYF.

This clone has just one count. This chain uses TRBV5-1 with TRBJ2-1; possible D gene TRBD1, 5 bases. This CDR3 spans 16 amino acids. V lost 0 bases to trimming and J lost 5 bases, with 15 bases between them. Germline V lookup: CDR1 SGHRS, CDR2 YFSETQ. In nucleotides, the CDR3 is TGCGCCAGCAGCTTGGTAGGCCAGGGCGGAAACAATGAGCAGTTCTTC. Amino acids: CASSLVGQGGNNEQFF.

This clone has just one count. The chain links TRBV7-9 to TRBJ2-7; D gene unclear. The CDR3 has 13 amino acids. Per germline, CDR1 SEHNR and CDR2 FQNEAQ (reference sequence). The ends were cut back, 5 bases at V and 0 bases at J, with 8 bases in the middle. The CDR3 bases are TGTGCCAGCAGCAAGGATTTCTCCTACGAGCAGTACTTC. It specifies CASSKDFSYEQYF. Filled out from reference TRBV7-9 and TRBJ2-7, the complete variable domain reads DTGVSQNPRHKITKRGQNVTFRCDPISEHNRLYWYRQTLGQGPEFLTYFQNEAQLEKSRLLSDRFSAERPKGSFSTLEIQRTEQGDSAMYLCASSKDFSYEQYFGPGTRLTVT.

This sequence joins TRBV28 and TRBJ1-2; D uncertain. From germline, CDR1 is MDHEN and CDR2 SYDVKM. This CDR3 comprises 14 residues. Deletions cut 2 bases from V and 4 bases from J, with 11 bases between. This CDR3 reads CASSLEVFIYGYTF. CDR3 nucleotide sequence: TGTGCCAGCAGTTTAGAGGTGTTTATCTATGGCTACACCTTC.

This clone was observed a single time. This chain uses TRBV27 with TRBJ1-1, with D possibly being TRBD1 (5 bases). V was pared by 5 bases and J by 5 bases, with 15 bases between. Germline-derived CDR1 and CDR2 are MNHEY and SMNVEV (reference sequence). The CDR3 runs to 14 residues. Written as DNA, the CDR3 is TGTGCCAGCAGTCTTAAGGGGAAAGGGACTGAAGCTTTCTTT. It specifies CASSLKGKGTEAFF.

CDR3 loop: CATSARRGYPGPPVTQYF. The CDR3 coding sequence is TGTGCCACCAGCGCTCGACGGGGGTACCCGGGCCCGCCTGTTACGCAGTATTTT. This chain links TRBV15 with TRBJ2-3; possibly TRBD2 for D (6 bases). The CDR3 consists of 18 residues. The germline CDR1 and CDR2 sequences are LNHNV and YYDKDF (reference sequence). V dropped 5 bases and J dropped 8 bases, with 29 bases sitting between them. The full variable domain, in which reference TRBV15 and TRBJ2-3 provide the parts outside the CDR3, is DAMVIQNPRYQVTQFGKPVTLSCSQTLNHNVMYWYQQKSSQAPKLLFHYYDKDFNNEADTPDNFQSRRPNTSFCFLDIRSPGLGDTAMYLCATSARRGYPGPPVTQYFGPGTRLTVL.

The CDR3 protein is CASSKNTGELFF. The DNA for the CDR3 is TGTGCCAGCAGCAAAAACACCGGGGAGCTGTTTTTT. The rearrangement joins TRBV9 to TRBJ2-2; no reliable D call. Germline V gene lookup returns CDR1 SGDLS and CDR2 YYNGEE. The V gene lost 4 bases and the J gene lost 2 bases, with 3 bases spanning the gap. This CDR3 contains 12 residues.